This TCR beta chain was captured in a study of blood T cell repertoires in COVID-19. Original analysis: Using reference gene primer amplification, nucleated cell counts were estimated. The repertoire was sequenced with immunoSEQ multiplex PCR; TCRdb's copy has only in-frame clones and lacks some. From that table come the V and J calls and clone size; the DNA was used to work out D and trimming. The sample includes about 280,000 clones, about 85% seen only once; the top ten take roughly 2%. V lost 1 base, J lost 0 bases, and 22 bases lay in between. This CDR3 has 20 residues. The chain uses TRBV23-1 and TRBJ1-3; D not certain. TRBV23-1 is an ORF, and what it does is uncertain. The sequenced sample consisted of peripheral blood. The sequence was obtained from a woman in her forties or fifties who had recovered from COVID-19. The CDR3 DNA follows: TGCGCCAGCAGTCAATTTTGTTTCCGGCCCGAAGGAGCCTCTGGAAACACCATATATTTT. Amino acid sequence: CASSQFCFRPEGASGNTIYF.